A selection of T cell receptor beta chains follows, all from one sample in a study of blood T cells in healthy people across ages. In TCRdb, the 5' RACE reads were re-called with MiXCR into one record per CDR3 protein. The repertoire includes about 1.1 million distinct CDR3 sequences, less than 45% of them detected once, and roughly 14% sits in the top ten. Sequenced sample: blood. The receptors were gathered from a man between 18 and 29 years old in good health. Each CDR3 is given with its conserved first and last residue. The D gene is left open where the match is weak. The listing skips clone size in some rows; elsewhere it reads once, few, many or a size class.

j_call clone_size d_call v_call cdr3_aa cdr3_nt
TRBJ2-3 - TRBD1 TRBV2 CASSHRGDTQYF TGTGCCAGCAGCCACAGGGGAGATACGCAGTATTTT
TRBJ2-3 few TRBD2 TRBV20-1 CSAPREVTDTQYF TGCAGTGCTCCACGGGAGGTCACAGATACGCAGTATTTT
TRBJ1-6 - TRBD1 TRBV20-1 CSAFPGQSYNSPLHF TGCAGTGCTTTCCCGGGACAGTCCTATAATTCACCCCTCCACTTT
TRBJ1-4 - - TRBV7-9 CASMQGDNEKLFF TGTGCCAGCATGCAGGGTGATAATGAAAAACTGTTTTTT
TRBJ1-2 - - TRBV20-1 CSARDRAGWYGYTF TGCAGTGCTAGAGACAGGGCTGGTTGGTATGGCTACACCTTC
TRBJ2-3 few - TRBV9 CASSVAGTHTDTQYF TGTGCCAGCAGCGTAGCAGGGACACACACAGATACGCAGTATTTT
TRBJ2-1 many TRBD1 TRBV4-3 CASSQDIDRGHNEQFF TGCGCCAGCAGCCAGGACATAGACAGGGGGCACAATGAGCAGTTCTTC
TRBJ1-4 few TRBD1 TRBV3-1 CASSHGQGATNEKLFF TGTGCCAGCAGCCACGGACAGGGGGCAACTAATGAAAAACTGTTTTTT
TRBJ1-1 few - TRBV7-3 CASSLVGQTEAFF TGTGCCAGCAGCTTAGTCGGCCAGACTGAAGCTTTCTTT
TRBJ2-7 many - TRBV20-1 CSASVGYEQYF TGCAGCGCCTCCGTTGGGTACGAGCAGTACTTC
TRBJ1-2 - - TRBV15 CATSRVIGRADLDYGYTF TGTGCCACCAGCAGAGTTATCGGCAGGGCTGACCTAGACTATGGCTACACCTTC
TRBJ2-5 - - TRBV18 CASSPSLGFEETQYF TGTGCCAGCTCACCGTCCTTGGGTTTCGAAGAGACCCAGTACTTC
TRBJ2-5 few - TRBV2 CASLPTEQETQYF TGTGCCAGCCTACCAACAGAGCAAGAGACCCAGTACTTC
TRBJ1-2 - - TRBV6-2/TRBV6-3 CASSYVDAKYGYTF TGTGCCAGCAGTTATGTAGACGCGAAGTATGGCTACACCTTC
TRBJ2-1 few - TRBV6-2/TRBV6-3 CASKRGGGSYNEQFF TGTGCCAGCAAAAGGGGAGGGGGCTCCTACAATGAGCAGTTCTTC
TRBJ1-5 few TRBD1 TRBV28 CASSPGTGKRGNQPQHF TGTGCCAGCAGTCCCGGGACAGGGAAGAGGGGTAATCAGCCCCAGCATTTT
TRBJ2-3 - TRBD2 TRBV5-1 CASSSGLAGRTETQYF TGCGCCAGCAGCTCGGGACTAGCGGGTCGCACAGAGACGCAGTATTTT
TRBJ2-5 - - TRBV6-2/TRBV6-3 CASGDLPSRETQYF TGTGCCAGCGGGGACCTACCTTCGAGAGAGACCCAGTACTTC
TRBJ2-1 - TRBD2 TRBV6-2/TRBV6-3 CASRGLLENNEQFF TGTGCCAGCCGGGGACTACTCGAAAACAATGAGCAGTTCTTC
TRBJ1-1 - - TRBV7-9 CASSSPGSRMNTEAFF TGTGCCAGCAGCTCCCCCGGCAGCCGAATGAACACTGAAGCTTTCTTT
TRBJ1-1 - - TRBV6-2/TRBV6-3 CASSTRTGPLVAFF TGTGCCAGCAGTACCCGGACTGGGCCCTTGGTTGCTTTCTTT